A single sample gave rise to the 26 T cell receptor beta chains below, sequenced in a study of HIV-infected children after antiretroviral therapy interruption. Unique molecular identifiers were included in an RNA-based 3' RACE TCR library. One entry per CDR3 protein, called by TCRdb with MiXCR from the 3' RACE reads. The sample has 35,000 to 50,000 distinct CDR3 sequences; approximately 6.1% are singletons. The treatment here: PENTA 11 planned treatment interruption arm or continuous ART arm. Source: CD45RA+ CD4+ T cells from PBMCs, pooled from several time points, taken from a donor given antiretroviral therapy, either interrupted or continuous. The subset is: naive CD4+ CD45RA+ CD45RO- T cells. The receptors shown here come from a pool of human donors with HIV.

This clonotype has ten or more counts. This sequence joins TRBV7-2 and TRBJ2-7; D gene uncertain. CDR1 and CDR2 (germline): SGHTA, FQGNSA. The CDR3 length is 13 residues. Deletions cut 0 bases from V and 4 bases from J, with 7 bases between. CDR3 sequence: CASSLARRYEQYF. CDR3 nucleotides: TGTGCCAGCAGCTTAGCGCGTAGGTACGAGCAGTACTTC.

Written as DNA, the CDR3 is TGCAGTGCCCCAGGTAGCGGGAAGTCCACAGATACGCAGTATTTT. Translating it yields CSAPGSGKSTDTQYF. The chain joins TRBV20-1 to TRBJ2-3, with 8 bases matching TRBD2. This CDR3 has 15 residues. Germline CDR1 reads DFQATT; CDR2 reads SNEGSKA (reference sequence). The ends lost 6 bases at V and 2 bases at J; junction bases unmatched: 10.

This clonotype was picked up many times. The V gene is TRBV28, the J gene TRBJ2-5, with a weak D call TRBD1 (5 bases). The CDR3 contains 14 residues. CDR1 is MDHEN, CDR2 SYDVKM, per germline. Deletions cut 6 bases from V and 1 base from J, with 12 bases between. CDR3 loop: CASSLTETQETQYF. As DNA, the CDR3 is TGTGCCAGCAGCCTGACAGAGACCCAAGAGACCCAGTACTTC.

This clonotype turned up a few times. The genes are TRBV6-5 and TRBJ2-1; TRBD2 aligns across 9 bases. Trimming at V came to 7 bases and at J to 4 bases, leaving 5 bases not matched to a gene. Germline lookup yields CDR1 MNHEY and CDR2 SVGAGI. The CDR3 is 14 amino acids. The CDR3 DNA is TGTGCCAGCACCCCTAGCGGGGCATACAATGAGCAGTTCTTC. Translation gives CASTPSGAYNEQFF.

This clonotype was seen at least ten times. This chain links TRBV2 with TRBJ1-4; 7 bases are shared with TRBD1. V lost 7 bases and J lost 5; bases outside the gene matches: 7. Germline loops: CDR1 SNHLY, CDR2 FYNNEI. CDR3 length equals 14 residues. CDR3 in DNA: TGTGCCAGCACCGAAGACAGGGCGAATGAAAAACTGTTTTTT. This gives the protein CASTEDRANEKLFF.

The rearrangement uses TRBV7-3 and TRBJ2-1; weak D call: TRBD2 (5 bases). Trimming left V 4 bases short and J 0 bases short, with 13 bases between. Germline V gene sequence: CDR1 SGHTA, CDR2 FQGTGA. The CDR3 length is 16 residues. The CDR3 protein is CASSSRWESSYNEQFF. DNA of the CDR3: TGTGCCAGCAGCTCCAGGTGGGAGAGCTCCTACAATGAGCAGTTCTTC. Full variable domain (rest looked up from reference TRBV7-3 and TRBJ2-1): GAGVSQTPSNKVTEKGKYVELRCDPISGHTALYWYRQSLGQGPEFLIYFQGTGAADDSGLPNDRFFAVRPEGSVSTLKIQRTERGDSAVYLCASSSRWESSYNEQFFGPGTRLTVL.

This clonotype was seen only a few times. This chain uses TRBV3-1 with TRBJ1-6; D perhaps matches TRBD1 (5 bases). CDR3 length: 16 amino acids. The germline V and J ends were trimmed by 5 bases and 3 bases, with 14 bases remaining between them. Germline-derived CDR1 and CDR2 are LGHDT and YNNKEL (reference sequence). CDR3 in DNA: TGTGCCAGCAGCAATTTCCCGACAGTCTATAATTCACCCCTCCACTTT. This translates into CASSNFPTVYNSPLHF.

The table lists this clonotype with many counts. The chain recombines TRBV28 with TRBJ1-6, with 8 bases fitting TRBD1. The CDR3 runs 14 residues. J was trimmed by 7 bases and V by 10 bases; bases with no gene match: 9. The germline CDR1 and CDR2 sequences are MDHEN and SYDVKM. The CDR3 region has the DNA TGTGCCACCACGACAGGGGTAGGGAATTCACCCCTCCACTTT. Translating it yields CATTTGVGNSPLHF.

This clonotype was observed many times. The rearrangement joins TRBV5-1 to TRBJ2-2; no clear D. The V end was cut by 4 bases, the J end by 3 bases, with 16 bases between. CDR1 is SGHRS and CDR2 is YFSETQ in the germline V gene. The CDR3 has 16 amino acids. This chain's CDR3 is CASSPPLVRDTGELFF. The CDR3, as DNA: TGCGCCAGCAGCCCCCCCCTAGTAAGGGACACCGGGGAGCTGTTTTTT. Full variable domain (missing parts from reference TRBV5-1 and TRBJ2-2): KAGVTQTPRYLIKTRGQQVTLSCSPISGHRSVSWYQQTPGQGLQFLFEYFSETQRNKGNFPGRFSGRQFSNSRSEMNVSTLELGDSALYLCASSPPLVRDTGELFFGEGSRLTVL.

This clonotype was picked up many times. The chain recombines TRBV18 with TRBJ1-5, with D maybe TRBD1 (6 bases). The ends were cut back, 6 bases at V and 5 bases at J, with 14 bases in the middle. This CDR3 spans 14 amino acids. Germline V lookup: CDR1 KGHSH, CDR2 LQKENI. CDR3 region: CASSLTGTDQPQHF. CDR3 coding DNA: TGTGCCAGCTCGCTCACAGGGACCGATCAGCCCCAGCATTTT.

The genes are TRBV12-3 or TRBV12-4 and TRBJ1-1; a weak D match, TRBD1 (5 bases). Trimming took off 6 bases at V and 6 bases at J, with 11 bases between the two ends. The CDR3 sequence is 12 residues long. The CDR3 coding sequence is TGTGCCAGCAGCACCGGGACCCCTGAAGCTTTCTTT. Its protein product is CASSTGTPEAFF.

This clonotype has at least ten counts. CDR3 DNA: TGTGCCAGCAGTTACACGGGACTAGCCCGGGAGACCCAGTACTTC. Translation gives CASSYTGLARETQYF. The gene calls are TRBV6-5 and TRBJ2-5; TRBD2 matches at 9 bases. Germline V gene data show CDR1 as MNHEY and CDR2 as SVGAGI. After removal of 2 bases from V and 5 bases from J, the junction contained 6 bases not matched to a gene. This CDR3 is 15 amino acids long.

This clonotype was recorded at least ten times. This chain links TRBV20-1 with TRBJ1-5, with 8 bases that match TRBD1. The CDR3 sequence is 13 residues long. V lost 5 bases and J lost 2; bases outside the gene matches: 2. Germline CDR1 is DFQATT and CDR2 is SNEGSKA (reference sequence). The CDR3 region is CSALGQGNQPQHF. The CDR3 DNA reads as TGCAGTGCTCTGGGACAGGGCAATCAGCCCCAGCATTTT.

Worth noting for this clonotype: One junction end disagrees with the germline gene, perhaps due to a read error. This rearrangement joins TRBV29-1 to TRBJ2-3; 8 bases agree with TRBD1. CDR1 and CDR2 (germline): SQVTM, ANQGSEA. The CDR3 spans 12 residues. The CDR3 DNA is TGTAGTTCCAGGGGGCGGGCAGAAACGCTGTATTTT. Translation: CSSRGRAETLYF.

This clonotype was found many times. This chain uses TRBV18 with TRBJ1-1, with 10 bases aligning to TRBD1. In germline, CDR1 is KGHSH, CDR2 LQKENI. Trimming removed 1 base from V and 5 bases from J; junction bases left unmatched: 4. The CDR3 spans 15 residues. The CDR3 nucleotides are TGTGCCAGCTCACCACTGGGGACAGGGGAGACTGAAGCTTTCTTT. Translation: CASSPLGTGETEAFF.

Comments on this clonotype: This may be a read error: a much more frequent sequence differs by one nucleotide. The chain combines TRBV28 with TRBJ2-3; TRBD2 is a possible D gene (5 bases). In germline, CDR1 is MDHEN, CDR2 SYDVKM. CDR3 size: 14 residues. With 3 bases removed from V and 1 base from J, the gap between germline ends came to 8 bases. CDR3 DNA: TGTGCCAGCAGTTTCCCGCGGGGCACAGATACGCAGTATTTT. Amino acids: CASSFPRGTDTQYF. Full variable domain (rest looked up from reference TRBV28 and TRBJ2-3): DVKVTQSSRYLVKRTGEKVFLECVQDMDHENMFWYRQDPGLGLRLIYFSYDVKMKEKGDIPEGYSVSREKKERFSLILESASTNQTSMYLCASSFPRGTDTQYFGPGTRLTVL.

This clonotype has a handful of counts. V usage is TRBV6-2 or TRBV6-3 and J usage is TRBJ2-3; TRBD1 agrees at 11 bases. This CDR3 spans 18 amino acids. Germline loops: CDR1 MNHEY, CDR2 SVGEGT. V trimming: 5 bases; J trimming: 9 bases; junction bases outside the gene matches: 19. This chain's CDR3 is CASSQGLPGQGGMRTQYF. In DNA form, the CDR3 reads TGTGCCAGCAGTCAGGGACTCCCGGGACAGGGGGGCATGAGGACGCAGTATTTT.

This clonotype was recorded a few times. J is TRBJ2-5 and V is TRBV24-1; D gene ambiguous. The CDR3 has 16 amino acids. Trimming took off 2 bases at V and 5 bases at J, with 17 bases between the two ends. Germline V gene lookup returns CDR1 KGHDR and CDR2 SFDVKD. CDR3 sequence (DNA): TGTGCCACCAGTGATTCCGGCCACATAGTGGGGGAGACCCAGTACTTC. This translates into CATSDSGHIVGETQYF.

This clonotype was found many times. The J gene is TRBJ1-2, the V gene TRBV14; possibly TRBD1 for D (5 bases). The CDR3 consists of 15 residues. With 3 bases removed from V and 2 bases from J, the gap between germline ends came to 13 bases. Per germline, CDR1 SGHDN and CDR2 FVKESK. The CDR3 sequence: CASSHRDESNYGYTF. CDR3 coding DNA: TGTGCCAGCAGCCACCGGGACGAATCGAACTATGGCTACACCTTC.

The CDR3 DNA reads TGTGCCAGCGAGGGACAGCGATGGACTAGCGGGAGGGCCGGAGCTTCGTATGAGCAGTTCTTC. Translated: CASEGQRWTSGRAGASYEQFF. The V and J genes are TRBV2 and TRBJ2-1; the match to TRBD2 covers 15 bases. Looked up from germline, CDR1 is SNHLY and CDR2 is FYNNEI. The CDR3 spans 21 residues. V lost 8 bases, J lost 8 bases, and 25 bases stayed unmatched.

In its sample, this clonotype was seen many times. CDR3 nucleotide sequence: TGTGCCATCAGTGAGTCCTTTGGGCAGGGGAACACTGAAGCTTTCTTT. Protein sequence: CAISESFGQGNTEAFF. This chain connects TRBV10-3 to TRBJ1-1; tentatively, D is TRBD1 (5 bases). CDR3 length equals 16 residues. The V end lost 0 bases, the J end lost 1 base, and 12 bases lay between the germline ends. CDR1 is ENHRY and CDR2 is SYGVKD in the germline V gene.

This clonotype was observed at least ten times. V usage is TRBV9 and J usage is TRBJ2-3, with D possibly being TRBD1 (6 bases). The CDR3 totals 16 residues. CDR1 and CDR2 (germline): SGDLS, YYNGEE. V lost 0 bases and J 0 bases, leaving 11 bases between the germline ends. The CDR3 nucleotides are TGTGCCAGCAGCGTAGAGACAGGCGCTAGCACAGATACGCAGTATTTT. Encoded protein: CASSVETGASTDTQYF.

This clonotype was detected many times. This rearrangement joins TRBV12-3 or TRBV12-4 to TRBJ1-2; D unresolved. The V gene lost 6 bases and the J gene lost 3 bases, with 11 bases spanning the gap. CDR3 length: 13 residues. The CDR3 loop reads CASRGIFDYGYTF. The CDR3 DNA sequence: TGTGCCAGCAGGGGTATCTTCGACTATGGCTACACCTTC.

This clonotype was counted at least ten times. The chain joins TRBV15 to TRBJ2-1, with 10 bases that match TRBD2. In germline, CDR1 is LNHNV, CDR2 YYDKDF (reference sequence). Trimming removed 3 bases from V and 3 bases from J; junction bases left unmatched: 2. The CDR3 totals 15 residues. In DNA form, the CDR3 reads TGTGCCACCAGCAGGACTAGCGGGTTCTACAATGAGCAGTTCTTC. Translating gives CATSRTSGFYNEQFF.

This sequence joins TRBV12-3 or TRBV12-4 and TRBJ2-5; tentatively, D is TRBD2 (6 bases). There are 15 residues in the CDR3. V lost 5 bases, J lost 4 bases, and 17 bases lay in between. This chain's CDR3 is CASSPHGGERETQYF. CDR3 nucleotides: TGTGCCAGCAGTCCCCACGGGGGAGAACGAGAGACCCAGTACTTC.

This clonotype was seen repeatedly, ten times or more. An end of the junction does not agree with germline; a read error may underlie this. The genes are TRBV4-1 and TRBJ2-2; 8 bases are shared with TRBD1. This CDR3 is built from 15 residues. From germline, CDR1 is MGHRA and CDR2 YSYEKL. This CDR3 is CASSQDRANTGQLYF. The CDR3 nucleotides read TGTGCCAGCAGCCAGGACAGGGCAAACACCGGGCAGCTCTACTTT.